Below are 3 T cell receptor beta chains sequenced from a single sample in a study of monozygotic twins with cystic fibrosis. Clones were sequenced by immunoSEQ multiplex PCR, and TCRdb holds only the in-frame ones, with some missing. Among 9,000 or so clones listed, 97% to 99% were seen once. The sequencing input was blood. Source of these receptors: a girl under 10 years old with cystic fibrosis.

This chain connects TRBV13 to TRBJ1-1; TRBD1 aligns across 8 bases. Germline V gene sequence: CDR1 PRHDT, CDR2 FYEKMQ (reference sequence). The CDR3 loop spans 15 amino acids. With V trimmed by 5 bases and J by 3 bases, 8 bases remained unmatched. The CDR3 bases are TGTGCCAGCAGCACTTGGACAGGGAAGGACACTGAAGCTTTCTTT. Residues: CASSTWTGKDTEAFF.

This chain links TRBV29-1 with TRBJ2-7; no clear D. This CDR3 region has 13 residues. V was clipped by 7 bases and J by 3 bases, with 16 bases between them. Per germline, CDR1 SQVTM and CDR2 ANQGSEA. CDR3 DNA: TGCAGCGCCTCCCCAGGTCTCTACTACGAGCAGTACTTC. It codes for CSASPGLYYEQYF.

V usage is TRBV10-1 and J usage is TRBJ1-2; D not certain. Trimming cost V 9 bases and J 8 bases, with 19 bases left between them. The germline V gene encodes CDR1 WNHNN and CDR2 SYGVQD (reference sequence). The CDR3 is made up of 13 amino acids. The CDR3 protein is CASFRSGDNGYTF. The CDR3 DNA sequence: TGCGCCAGTTTCAGGTCAGGAGATAACGGCTACACCTTC.